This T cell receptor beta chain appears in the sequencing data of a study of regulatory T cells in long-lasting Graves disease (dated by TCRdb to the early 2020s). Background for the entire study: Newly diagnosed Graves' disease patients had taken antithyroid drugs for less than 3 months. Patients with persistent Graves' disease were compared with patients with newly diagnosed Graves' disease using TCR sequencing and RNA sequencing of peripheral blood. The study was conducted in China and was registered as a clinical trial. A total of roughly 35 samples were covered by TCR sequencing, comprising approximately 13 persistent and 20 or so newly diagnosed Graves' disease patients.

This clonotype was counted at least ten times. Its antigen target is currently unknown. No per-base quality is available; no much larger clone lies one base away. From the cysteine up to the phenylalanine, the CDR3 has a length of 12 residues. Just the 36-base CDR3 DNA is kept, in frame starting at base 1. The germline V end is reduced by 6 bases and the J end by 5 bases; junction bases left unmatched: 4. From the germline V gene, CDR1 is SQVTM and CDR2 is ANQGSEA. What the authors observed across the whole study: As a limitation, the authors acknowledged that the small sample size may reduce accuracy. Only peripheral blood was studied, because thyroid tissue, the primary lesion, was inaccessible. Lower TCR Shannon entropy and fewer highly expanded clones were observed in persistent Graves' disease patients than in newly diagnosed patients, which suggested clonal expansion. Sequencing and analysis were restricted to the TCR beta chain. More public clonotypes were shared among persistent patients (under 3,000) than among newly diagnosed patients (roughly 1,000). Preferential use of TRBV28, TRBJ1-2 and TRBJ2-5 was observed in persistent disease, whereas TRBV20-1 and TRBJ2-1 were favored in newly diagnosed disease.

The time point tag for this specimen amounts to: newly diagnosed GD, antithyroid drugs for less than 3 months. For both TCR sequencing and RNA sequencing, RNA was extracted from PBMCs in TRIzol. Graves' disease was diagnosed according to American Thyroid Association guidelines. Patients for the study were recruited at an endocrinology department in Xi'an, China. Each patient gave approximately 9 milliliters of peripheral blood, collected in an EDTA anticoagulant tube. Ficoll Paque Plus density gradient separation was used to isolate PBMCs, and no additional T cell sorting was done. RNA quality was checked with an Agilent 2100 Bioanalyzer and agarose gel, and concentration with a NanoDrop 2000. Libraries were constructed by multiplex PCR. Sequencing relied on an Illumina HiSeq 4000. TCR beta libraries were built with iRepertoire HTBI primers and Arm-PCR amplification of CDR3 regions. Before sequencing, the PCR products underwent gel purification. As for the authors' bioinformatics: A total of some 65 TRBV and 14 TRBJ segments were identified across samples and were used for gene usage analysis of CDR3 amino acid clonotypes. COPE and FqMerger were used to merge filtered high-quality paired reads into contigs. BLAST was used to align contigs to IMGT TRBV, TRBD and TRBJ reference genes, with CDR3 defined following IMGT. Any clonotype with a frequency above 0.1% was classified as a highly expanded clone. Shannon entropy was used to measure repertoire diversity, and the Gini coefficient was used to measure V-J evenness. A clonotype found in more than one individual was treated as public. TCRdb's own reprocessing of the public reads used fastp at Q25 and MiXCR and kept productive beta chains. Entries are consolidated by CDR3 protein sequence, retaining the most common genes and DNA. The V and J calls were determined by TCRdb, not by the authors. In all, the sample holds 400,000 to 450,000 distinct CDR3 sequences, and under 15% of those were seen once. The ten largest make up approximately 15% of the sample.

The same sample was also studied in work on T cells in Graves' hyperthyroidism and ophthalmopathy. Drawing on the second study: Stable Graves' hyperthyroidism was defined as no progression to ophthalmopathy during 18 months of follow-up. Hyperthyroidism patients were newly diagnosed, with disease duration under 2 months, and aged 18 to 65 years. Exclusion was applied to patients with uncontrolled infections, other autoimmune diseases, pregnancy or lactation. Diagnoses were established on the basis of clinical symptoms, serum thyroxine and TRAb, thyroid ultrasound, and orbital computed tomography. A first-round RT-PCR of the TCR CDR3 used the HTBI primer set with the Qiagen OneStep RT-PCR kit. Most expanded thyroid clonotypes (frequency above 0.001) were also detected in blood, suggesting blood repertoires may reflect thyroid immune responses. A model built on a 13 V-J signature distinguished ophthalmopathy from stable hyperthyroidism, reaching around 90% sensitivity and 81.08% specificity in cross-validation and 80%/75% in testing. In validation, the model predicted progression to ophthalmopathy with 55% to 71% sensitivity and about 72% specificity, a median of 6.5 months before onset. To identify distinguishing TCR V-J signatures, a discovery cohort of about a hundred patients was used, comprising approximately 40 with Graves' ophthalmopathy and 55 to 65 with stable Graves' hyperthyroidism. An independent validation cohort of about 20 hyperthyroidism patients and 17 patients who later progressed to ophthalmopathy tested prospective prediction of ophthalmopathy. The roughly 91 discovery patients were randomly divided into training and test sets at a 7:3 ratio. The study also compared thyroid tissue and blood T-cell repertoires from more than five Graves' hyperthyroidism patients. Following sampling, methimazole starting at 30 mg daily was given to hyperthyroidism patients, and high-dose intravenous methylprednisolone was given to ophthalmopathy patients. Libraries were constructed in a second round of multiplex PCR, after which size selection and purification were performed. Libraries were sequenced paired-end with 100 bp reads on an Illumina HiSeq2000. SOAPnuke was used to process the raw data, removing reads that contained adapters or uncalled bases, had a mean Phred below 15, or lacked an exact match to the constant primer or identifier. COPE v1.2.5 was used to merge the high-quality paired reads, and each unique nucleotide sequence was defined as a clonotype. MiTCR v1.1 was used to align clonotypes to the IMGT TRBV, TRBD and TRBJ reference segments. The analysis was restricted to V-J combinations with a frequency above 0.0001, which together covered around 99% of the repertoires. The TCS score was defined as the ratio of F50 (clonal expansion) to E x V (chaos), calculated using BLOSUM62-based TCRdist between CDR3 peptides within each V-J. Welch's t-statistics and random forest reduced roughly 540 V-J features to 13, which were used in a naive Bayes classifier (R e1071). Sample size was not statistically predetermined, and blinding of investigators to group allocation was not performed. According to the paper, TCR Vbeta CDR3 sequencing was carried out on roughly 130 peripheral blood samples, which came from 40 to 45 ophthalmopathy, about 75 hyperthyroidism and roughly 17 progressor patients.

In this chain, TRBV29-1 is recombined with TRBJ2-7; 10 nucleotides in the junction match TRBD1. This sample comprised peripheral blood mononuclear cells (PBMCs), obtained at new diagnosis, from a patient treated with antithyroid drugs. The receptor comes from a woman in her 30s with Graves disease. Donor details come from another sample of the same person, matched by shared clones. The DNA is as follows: TGCAGCGTCGGACAGGGGGACGACGAGCAGTACTTC. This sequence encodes CSVGQGDDEQYF.